This T cell receptor beta chain was sequenced in a study of blood T cell repertoires in COVID-19. Only in-frame clones appear in the TCRdb table, and some are missing; sequencing was by immunoSEQ multiplex PCR. The sample has 150,000 or so clones, around nine tenths seen once; the top ten hold about 6.6%. CDR3 length equals 15 residues. Trimming pared 8 bases from V and 3 bases from J, leaving 18 bases between. The germline V gene has CDR1 SGHAT and CDR2 FQDESV (reference sequence). The sample was PBMCs or T cells enriched from blood (not recorded which). The source of this sequence is a woman between 45 and 65 years old who had recovered from COVID-19. V gene TRBV11-1 combines with J gene TRBJ2-3, with D perhaps matching TRBD1 (7 bases). The CDR3 DNA follows: TGTGCCAGCCTGCGGGGACAGACGGAGACAGATACGCAGTATTTT. It is translated as CASLRGQTETDTQYF. Together with reference TRBV11-1 and TRBJ2-3, the CDR3 gives the full variable domain: EAEVAQSPRYKITEKSQAVAFWCDPISGHATLYWYRQILGQGPELLVQFQDESVVDDSQLPKDRFSAERLKGVDSTLKIQPAELGDSAMYLCASLRGQTETDTQYFGPGTRLTVL.